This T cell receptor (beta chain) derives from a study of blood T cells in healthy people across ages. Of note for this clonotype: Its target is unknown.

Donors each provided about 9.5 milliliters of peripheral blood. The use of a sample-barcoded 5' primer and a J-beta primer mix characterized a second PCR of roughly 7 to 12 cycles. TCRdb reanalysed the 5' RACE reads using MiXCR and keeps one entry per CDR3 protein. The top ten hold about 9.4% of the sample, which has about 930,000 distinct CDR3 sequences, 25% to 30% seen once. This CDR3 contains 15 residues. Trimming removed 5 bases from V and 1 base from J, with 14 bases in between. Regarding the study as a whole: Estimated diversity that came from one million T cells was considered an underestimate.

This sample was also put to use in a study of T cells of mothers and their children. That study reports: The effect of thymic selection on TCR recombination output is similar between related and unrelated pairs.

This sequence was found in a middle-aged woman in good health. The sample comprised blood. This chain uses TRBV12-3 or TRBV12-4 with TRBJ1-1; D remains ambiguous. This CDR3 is CASSTRRSANTEAFF. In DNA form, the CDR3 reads TGTGCCAGCAGTACGCGGAGGAGCGCGAACACTGAAGCTTTCTTT.